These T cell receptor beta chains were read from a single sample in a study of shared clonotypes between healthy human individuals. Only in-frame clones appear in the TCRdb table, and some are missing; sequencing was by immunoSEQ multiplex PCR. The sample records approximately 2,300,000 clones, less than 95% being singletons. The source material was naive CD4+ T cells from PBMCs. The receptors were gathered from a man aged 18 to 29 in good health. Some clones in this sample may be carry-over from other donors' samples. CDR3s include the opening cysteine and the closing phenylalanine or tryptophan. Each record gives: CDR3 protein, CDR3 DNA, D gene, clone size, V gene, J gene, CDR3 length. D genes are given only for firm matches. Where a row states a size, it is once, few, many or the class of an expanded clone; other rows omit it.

CASSLVRDQPQHF	TGTGCCAGCAGCTTAGTCCGGGATCAGCCCCAGCATTTT	-	few	TRBV11-2	TRBJ1-5	13
CASSLGPPQGYSYEQYF	TGTGCCAGCAGCTTAGGACCCCCGCAGGGTTACTCCTACGAGCAGTACTTC	-	-	TRBV7-9	TRBJ2-7	17
CASSLVRGSYEQYF	TGTGCCAGCAGCTTGGTCAGGGGCTCCTACGAGCAGTACTTC	-	-	TRBV5-6	TRBJ2-7	14
CATSKGTSGYF	TGTGCCACCAGCAAAGGGACTAGTGGTTACTTC	TRBD2	-	TRBV15	TRBJ2-5	11
CASSSGGGTGELFF	TGTGCCAGCTCTTCAGGCGGAGGGACCGGGGAGCTGTTTTTT	-	-	TRBV28	TRBJ2-2	14
CATSTRRGDTEAFF	TGTGCCACCAGCACCCGCAGGGGTGACACTGAAGCTTTCTTT	-	once	TRBV15	TRBJ1-1	14
CASSLPGGTGNTIYF	TGTGCCAGCAGCCTCCCGGGGGGGACTGGAAACACCATATATTTT	-	once	TRBV5-6	TRBJ1-3	15
CASSSPYTDTQYF	TGTGCCAGCAGCTCACCTTACACAGATACGCAGTATTTT	-	-	TRBV7-3	TRBJ2-3	13
CASLLAANTGELFF	TGTGCCAGCCTACTAGCGGCCAACACCGGGGAGCTGTTTTTT	TRBD2	-	TRBV18	TRBJ2-2	14
CASSEPGQGTEAFF	TGCGCCAGCAGTGAGCCGGGACAGGGGACTGAAGCTTTCTTT	TRBD1	-	TRBV10-1	TRBJ1-1	14
CASSPRTGQVGELFF	TGTGCCAGCTCGCCTCGGACAGGGCAAGTCGGGGAGCTGTTTTTT	TRBD1	few	TRBV18	TRBJ2-2	15
CASSSGSGNQPQHF	TGCGCCAGCAGCTCAGGAAGTGGGAATCAGCCCCAGCATTTT	-	-	TRBV5-1	TRBJ1-5	14
CGGSSPSYNEQFF	TGCGGGGGGTCATCCCCCTCCTACAATGAGCAGTTCTTC	-	-	TRBV29-1	TRBJ2-1	13
CASSLGESYEQYF	TGTGCCAGCAGCTTAGGGGAGTCCTACGAGCAGTACTTC	-	-	TRBV7-8	TRBJ2-7	13
CASSYSWGGAGGYTF	TGTGCCAGCAGTTACTCATGGGGGGGCGCCGGGGGCTACACCTTC	-	once	TRBV6-5	TRBJ1-2	15
CASSPDSGTDTQYF	TGTGCCAGCTCACCGGACAGTGGCACAGATACGCAGTATTTT	-	-	TRBV18	TRBJ2-3	14
CASSLAGGGTNYGYTF	TGTGCCAGCAGCTTGGCGGGGGGAGGAACGAACTATGGCTACACCTTC	-	-	TRBV5-4	TRBJ1-2	16
CASSFSTSTGELFF	TGTGCCAGCAGCTTTTCGACTAGCACCGGGGAGCTGTTTTTT	-	-	TRBV5-6	TRBJ2-2	14
CASSSLSGRYEQYF	TGTGCCAGCAGCTCCCTGTCCGGGAGGTACGAGCAGTACTTC	TRBD2	once	TRBV13	TRBJ2-7	14
CASSQDWWGYTF	TGTGCCAGCAGCCAAGATTGGTGGGGCTACACCTTC	-	-	TRBV14	TRBJ1-2	12
CASLQLAGEGSYNEQFF	TGTGCCAGCTTACAACTAGCGGGAGAAGGCTCCTACAATGAGCAGTTCTTC	TRBD2	-	TRBV5-5	TRBJ2-1	17
CASSLAAGADTQYF	TGTGCCAGCAGCCTCGCCGCGGGGGCAGATACGCAGTATTTT	TRBD2	-	TRBV7-9	TRBJ2-3	14
CASSVEASGNTIYF	TGTGCCAGCAGCGTAGAGGCATCTGGAAACACCATATATTTT	-	once	TRBV9	TRBJ1-3	14
CASSQEARGTEQFF	TGCGCCAGCAGCCAAGAGGCCAGGGGGACTGAGCAGTTCTTC	TRBD1	-	TRBV4-1	TRBJ2-1	14
CASILKRHSSYNEQFF	TGTGCCAGCATCCTAAAAAGGCATAGCTCCTACAATGAGCAGTTCTTC	-	-	TRBV21-1	TRBJ2-1	16
CASSRIPEMAKNIQYF	TGTGCCAGCAGCAGAATACCAGAGATGGCCAAAAACATTCAGTACTTC	-	once	TRBV5-6	TRBJ2-4	16
CAPLGTEAFF	TGTGCCCCCCTGGGCACTGAAGCTTTCTTT	-	few	TRBV2	TRBJ1-1	10
CASSPEARPSTGNTEAFF	TGTGCCAGCAGCCCCGAAGCTCGGCCATCCACCGGAAACACTGAAGCTTTCTTT	-	-	TRBV2	TRBJ1-1	18
CASSGASPSYNEQFF	TGCGCCAGCAGCGGCGCTAGCCCGAGCTACAATGAGCAGTTCTTC	-	-	TRBV5-1	TRBJ2-1	15
CSVAAYTGELFF	TGCAGCGTTGCGGCCTACACCGGGGAGCTGTTTTTT	-	-	TRBV29-1	TRBJ2-2	12
CAISQLAGGETQYF	TGTGCCATCAGTCAACTAGCGGGAGGAGAGACCCAGTACTTC	TRBD2	-	TRBV10-3	TRBJ2-5	14
CASRAGRHSYEQYF	TGTGCCAGCAGGGCGGGACGGCACTCCTACGAGCAGTACTTC	-	-	TRBV27	TRBJ2-7	14
CASLGGVGLELVDHEQYF	TGTGCCTCTTTGGGGGGCGTTGGGTTAGAACTAGTAGACCACGAGCAGTACTTC	-	-	TRBV2	TRBJ2-7	18
CASGPGQGGVEQYF	TGCGCCAGCGGCCCCGGACAGGGTGGCGTCGAGCAGTACTTC	TRBD1	-	TRBV5-1	TRBJ2-7	14
CASSSYRGGYTF	TGTGCCAGCAGCTCTTACAGGGGTGGCTACACCTTC	TRBD1	-	TRBV14	TRBJ1-2	12
CASSSVYEQYF	TGTGCCAGCAGCTCCGTCTACGAGCAGTACTTC	-	-	TRBV5-6	TRBJ2-7	11
CSVGRGVENIQYF	TGCAGCGTGGGCAGGGGGGTGGAAAACATTCAGTACTTC	-	-	TRBV29-1	TRBJ2-4	13
CATGLAGGTLQYF	TGTGCCACGGGACTAGCGGGGGGGACTTTGCAGTATTTT	TRBD2	-	TRBV7-2	TRBJ2-3	13
CASSNRENTEAFF	TGTGCCAGCAGCAACAGGGAGAACACTGAAGCTTTCTTT	-	-	TRBV6-6	TRBJ1-1	13
CTSSQEDSYEQYF	TGCACCAGCAGCCAAGAGGACTCCTACGAGCAGTACTTC	-	-	TRBV1	TRBJ2-7	13
CASTAGASSYEQYF	TGTGCCAGCACTGCAGGGGCTTCGTCCTACGAGCAGTACTTC	-	-	TRBV6-1	TRBJ2-7	14
CASSPGTGDNQPQHF	TGTGCCAGCAGCCCTGGGACGGGGGACAATCAGCCCCAGCATTTT	-	-	TRBV7-9	TRBJ1-5	15
CASSLADYNEQFF	TGTGCCAGCAGCTTAGCGGACTACAATGAGCAGTTCTTC	-	-	TRBV7-8	TRBJ2-1	13
CASQAAYGYTF	TGTGCCAGTCAGGCGGCCTATGGCTACACCTTC	-	-	TRBV6-6	TRBJ1-2	11
CASSPGTAIPGANVLTF	TGTGCCAGCAGCCCGGGGACTGCTATCCCTGGGGCCAACGTCCTGACTTTC	-	-	TRBV7-2	TRBJ2-6	17
CASSPLASGLTDTQYF	TGTGCCAGCTCACCACTGGCTAGCGGCCTCACAGATACGCAGTATTTT	TRBD2	-	TRBV18	TRBJ2-3	16
CASTRDGSYNEQFF	TGTGCCAGCACGAGAGATGGGTCCTACAATGAGCAGTTCTTC	-	-	TRBV28	TRBJ2-1	14
CASSQQGGVGQPQHF	TGTGCCAGCAGCCAACAGGGGGGGGTTGGCCAGCCCCAGCATTTT	TRBD1	-	TRBV7-8	TRBJ1-5	15